Listed below are T cell receptor beta chains from one sample, sequenced in a study of cytomegalovirus exposure and HLA in healthy donors. Clones were sequenced by immunoSEQ multiplex PCR, and TCRdb holds only the in-frame ones, with some missing. The sample lists over 45,000 clones, 93% seen once, with around 5.5% in the top ten. The specimen was PBMCs. These receptor sequences come from a woman between 18 and 30 years old in good health and CMV-seronegative. CDR3s include the opening cysteine and the closing phenylalanine or tryptophan. D genes are given only for firm matches. Clone size is shown for a subset of rows, as once, few, many or a class of expanded clone.

v_gene: TRBV5-6; abundance: NA; d_gene: TRBD1; j_gene: TRBJ2-2; CDR3nt: TGTGCCAGCAGCTGGGGACAGATCCCCACCGGGGAGCTGTTTTTT; CDR3aa: CASSWGQIPTGELFF
v_gene: TRBV6-6; abundance: NA; d_gene: TRBD1; j_gene: TRBJ1-2; CDR3nt: TGTGCCAGCAAACTCGGACAGGGGCGAAGGATCTATGGCTACACCTTC; CDR3aa: CASKLGQGRRIYGYTF
v_gene: TRBV19; abundance: NA; d_gene: TRBD1; j_gene: TRBJ1-5; CDR3nt: TGTGCCAGTAGTATAGCCGACAGGGGGGTCGGTCAGCCCCAGCATTTT; CDR3aa: CASSIADRGVGQPQHF
v_gene: TRBV9; abundance: NA; d_gene: NA; j_gene: TRBJ1-1; CDR3nt: TGTGCCAGCAGCGTAGACAGGGACAACACTGAAGCTTTCTTT; CDR3aa: CASSVDRDNTEAFF
v_gene: TRBV5-4; abundance: NA; d_gene: NA; j_gene: TRBJ1-4; CDR3nt: TGTGCCAGCAGCGGCGGCGTGGGTTACTCCGAAAAACTGTTTTTT; CDR3aa: CASSGGVGYSEKLFF
v_gene: TRBV5-1; abundance: NA; d_gene: NA; j_gene: TRBJ1-1; CDR3nt: TGCGCCAGCAGCGTGGGACAGAACACTGAAGCTTTCTTT; CDR3aa: CASSVGQNTEAFF
v_gene: TRBV19; abundance: NA; d_gene: NA; j_gene: TRBJ1-2; CDR3nt: TGTGCCAGTAGGAAACAGGATAACTATGGCTACACCTTC; CDR3aa: CASRKQDNYGYTF
v_gene: TRBV19; abundance: NA; d_gene: NA; j_gene: TRBJ2-1; CDR3nt: TGTGCCAGTAGTCGGCAGCGGGTGGACAATGAGCAGTTCTTC; CDR3aa: CASSRQRVDNEQFF
v_gene: TRBV5-6; abundance: NA; d_gene: NA; j_gene: TRBJ2-3; CDR3nt: TGTGCCAGCAGCTTGATACACAGCACAGATACGCAGTATTTT; CDR3aa: CASSLIHSTDTQYF
v_gene: TRBV27; abundance: NA; d_gene: TRBD2; j_gene: TRBJ2-7; CDR3nt: TGTGCCAGCAGTTGGGGGGGACTAGGAACCTACGAGCAGTACTTC; CDR3aa: CASSWGGLGTYEQYF
v_gene: TRBV29-1; abundance: NA; d_gene: NA; j_gene: TRBJ2-3; CDR3nt: TGCAGCGTTGAACAGGTTGCAGATACGCAGTATTTT; CDR3aa: CSVEQVADTQYF
v_gene: TRBV11-2; abundance: NA; d_gene: TRBD1; j_gene: TRBJ2-2; CDR3nt: TGTGCCAGCAGCTCATTGACAGGGGGGTTCCTTAACACCGGGGAGCTGTTTTTT; CDR3aa: CASSSLTGGFLNTGELFF
v_gene: TRBV9; abundance: NA; d_gene: NA; j_gene: TRBJ2-3; CDR3nt: TGTGCCAGCAGCGTGCGGGGGCAGATCACAGATACGCAGTATTTT; CDR3aa: CASSVRGQITDTQYF
v_gene: TRBV7-9; abundance: NA; d_gene: NA; j_gene: TRBJ1-1; CDR3nt: TGTGCCAGCTCGGGTCCGGGGGAGGCTTTCTTT; CDR3aa: CASSGPGEAFF
v_gene: TRBV6-5; abundance: NA; d_gene: NA; j_gene: TRBJ2-2; CDR3nt: TGTGCCAGCAGTTACCTTACTAGCGGGGAGCTGTTTTTT; CDR3aa: CASSYLTSGELFF
v_gene: TRBV18; abundance: NA; d_gene: TRBD2; j_gene: TRBJ2-1; CDR3nt: TGTGCCAGCTCACCGGGACTAGCGGGAGGCTCTGGGGGCAATGAGCAGTTCTTC; CDR3aa: CASSPGLAGGSGGNEQFF
v_gene: TRBV27; abundance: NA; d_gene: TRBD1; j_gene: TRBJ1-2; CDR3nt: TGTGCCAGCAGTTCCGGACAGGGCGAACTATCGGGCTACACCTTC; CDR3aa: CASSSGQGELSGYTF
v_gene: TRBV4-1; abundance: NA; d_gene: NA; j_gene: TRBJ2-1; CDR3nt: TGCGCCAGCAGCCAAATGCCGGGACTGGCCCTCAATGAGCAGTTCTTC; CDR3aa: CASSQMPGLALNEQFF
v_gene: TRBV7-6; abundance: NA; d_gene: NA; j_gene: TRBJ2-5; CDR3nt: TGTGCCAGCAGCCCCCGACCCGGCGGCCAGGGCGTCCGGGAGACCCAGTACTTC; CDR3aa: CASSPRPGGQGVRETQYF
v_gene: TRBV27; abundance: NA; d_gene: NA; j_gene: TRBJ1-2; CDR3nt: TGTGCCAGCAGCTTGGACAGAGGCTATGGCTACACCTTC; CDR3aa: CASSLDRGYGYTF
v_gene: TRBV6-6; abundance: NA; d_gene: TRBD2; j_gene: TRBJ2-7; CDR3nt: TGTGCCAGCAGCTTGGACGGGGGGGTTGGCGAGCAGTACTTC; CDR3aa: CASSLDGGVGEQYF
v_gene: TRBV6-6; abundance: many; d_gene: NA; j_gene: TRBJ2-7; CDR3nt: TGTGCCAGCAGTTACTACGGAGGCTACGAGCAGTACTTC; CDR3aa: CASSYYGGYEQYF
v_gene: TRBV7-2; abundance: NA; d_gene: NA; j_gene: TRBJ1-1; CDR3nt: TGTGCCAGCAGCTTAGGAGGGGGCACTGAAGCTTTCTTT; CDR3aa: CASSLGGGTEAFF
v_gene: TRBV19; abundance: NA; d_gene: TRBD2; j_gene: TRBJ2-3; CDR3nt: TGTGCCAGTAGTAATTGGCGGGAGAGCACAGATACGCAGTATTTT; CDR3aa: CASSNWRESTDTQYF
v_gene: TRBV7-2; abundance: NA; d_gene: NA; j_gene: TRBJ1-2; CDR3nt: TGTGCCAGCAGCGGCAGGGTAAACTATGGCTACACCTTC; CDR3aa: CASSGRVNYGYTF
v_gene: TRBV10-1; abundance: NA; d_gene: TRBD1; j_gene: TRBJ1-5; CDR3nt: TGCGCCATCACGCCGCTCGGGGACAGCGGATGGGTCGGCAATCAGCCCCAGCATTTT; CDR3aa: CAITPLGDSGWVGNQPQHF